The source of this T cell receptor beta chain is a study of OX40 agonist ivuxolimab in advanced cancers. Study-level results: Low normalized T-cell clonal expansion was also seen in some nonresponders.

The length of the CDR3 is 14 residues. V shed 1 base and J 5 bases; nucleotides not matched to a gene: 2. CDR1 is PRHDT, CDR2 FYEKMQ, per germline (reference sequence). A remark on this clone: The target antigen is unknown.

Sequencing was performed with immunoSEQ multiplex PCR; in TCRdb, only in-frame clones are kept and a portion is missing. The table shows more than 9,500 clones, with roughly four fifths occurring only once. The receptor was isolated from an adult with an advanced solid tumor such as melanoma, head and neck, liver or kidney cancer. The sample was CD4+ or CD8+ T cells sorted from blood, taken in a trial of the OX40 agonist ivuxolimab. This chain joins TRBV13 and TRBJ2-1, with 7 bases fitting TRBD2. The CDR3 here is CASSLASGHNEQFF. The CDR3 region has the DNA TGTGCCAGCAGCTTAGCTAGCGGTCACAATGAGCAGTTCTTC. The full variable domain, rest sourced from reference TRBV13 and TRBJ2-1, is AAGVIQSPRHLIKEKRETATLKCYPIPRHDTVYWYQQGPGQDPQFLISFYEKMQSDKGSIPDRFSAQQFSDYHSELNMSSLELGDSALYFCASSLASGHNEQFFGPGTRLTVL.